In this sample, the clone carrying this TCR beta chain turned up a few times. The target antigen is unknown. These data originate in a study of molecular identifiers for immune sequencing clone quantification. The study's findings and limits: Clones exceeding 20 RNA copies carried over 98% of effector molecules but under 1% of naive-cell molecules. Roughly 940,000 naive cells reportedly did not prevent detection of spiked Jurkat TCR RNA from one cell.

The naive CD8 libraries originated from between about 18,000 and 1,000,000 sorted cells and drew on 10%, 30% or 50% RNA. The CD8+CD4-CCR7+CD45RA+ phenotype defined the sorted naive CD8 T cells. V was pared by 4 bases and J by 6 bases, with 10 bases of the junction left unmatched. CDR3 size: 16 residues. The germline V gene has CDR1 SGDLS and CDR2 YYNGEE. TCRdb reanalysed the PCR reads using MiXCR and keeps one entry per CDR3 protein. The sample lists a few hundred thousand distinct CDR3 sequences; roughly a quarter were seen once. This sequence joins TRBV9 and TRBJ2-3; TRBD2 agrees at 11 bases. Input material: naive CD8+ T cells from blood, with Jurkat cell RNA spiked in. Documented subset: FACS-sorted CD8+CD4-CCR7+CD45RA+ naive T cells. The receptor's source is a human donor in good health. Some libraries in this study had Jurkat cell RNA spiked in. CDR3 coding DNA: TGTGCCAGCAGCATTCAAATAGCGGGGGGGCCTGATACGCAGTATTTT. This encodes CASSIQIAGGPDTQYF.